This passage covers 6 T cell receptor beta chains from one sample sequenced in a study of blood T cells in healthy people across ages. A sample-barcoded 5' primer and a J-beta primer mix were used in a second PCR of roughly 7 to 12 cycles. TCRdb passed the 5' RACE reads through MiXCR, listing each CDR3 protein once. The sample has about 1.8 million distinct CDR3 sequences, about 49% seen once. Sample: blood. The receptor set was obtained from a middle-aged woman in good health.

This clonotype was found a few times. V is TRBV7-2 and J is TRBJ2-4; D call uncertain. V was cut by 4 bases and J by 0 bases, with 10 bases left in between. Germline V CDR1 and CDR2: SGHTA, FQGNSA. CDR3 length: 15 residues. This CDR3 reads CASSSPPLAKNIQYF. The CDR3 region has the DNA TGTGCCAGCAGCTCCCCCCCCCTAGCCAAAAACATTCAGTACTTC.

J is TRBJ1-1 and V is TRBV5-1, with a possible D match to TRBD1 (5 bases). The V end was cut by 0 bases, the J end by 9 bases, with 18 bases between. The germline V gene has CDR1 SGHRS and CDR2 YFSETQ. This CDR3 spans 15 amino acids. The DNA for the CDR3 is TGCGCCAGCAGCTTGGTAGCAGGGAGCGGCTTTCAAGCTTTCTTT. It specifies CASSLVAGSGFQAFF.

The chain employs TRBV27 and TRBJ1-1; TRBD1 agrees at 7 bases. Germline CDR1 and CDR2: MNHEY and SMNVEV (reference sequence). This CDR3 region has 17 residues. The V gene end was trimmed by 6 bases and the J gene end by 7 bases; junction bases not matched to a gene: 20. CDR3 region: CASSTPDRDWNRGEAFF. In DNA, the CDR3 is TGTGCCAGCAGCACACCTGACAGGGACTGGAACCGGGGTGAAGCTTTCTTT.

CDR3 DNA: TGTGCCAGCAGCTTAGCACAAGGCCGGGAGTCGTCCTACAATGAGCAGTTCTTC. This gives the protein CASSLAQGRESSYNEQFF. The chain has TRBV7-9 and TRBJ2-1, with D perhaps TRBD2 (6 bases). Germline V lookup: CDR1 SEHNR, CDR2 FQNEAQ (reference sequence). The CDR3 loop spans 18 amino acids. With 0 bases removed from V and 1 base from J, the gap between germline ends came to 16 bases.

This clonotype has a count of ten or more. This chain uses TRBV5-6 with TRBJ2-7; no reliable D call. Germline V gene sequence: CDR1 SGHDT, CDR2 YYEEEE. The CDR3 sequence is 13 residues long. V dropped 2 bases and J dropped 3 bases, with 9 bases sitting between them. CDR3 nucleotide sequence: TGTGCCAGCAGCTTCCCGGACCTCTACGAGCAGTACTTC. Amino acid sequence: CASSFPDLYEQYF.

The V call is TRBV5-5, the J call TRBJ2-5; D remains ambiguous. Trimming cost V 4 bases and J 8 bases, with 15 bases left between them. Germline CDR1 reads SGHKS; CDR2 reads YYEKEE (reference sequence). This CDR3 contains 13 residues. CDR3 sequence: CASSRKVLVTQYF. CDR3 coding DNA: TGTGCCAGCAGCAGGAAGGTCCTGGTAACCCAGTACTTC. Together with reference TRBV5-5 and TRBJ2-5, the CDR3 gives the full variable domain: DAGVTQSPTHLIKTRGQQVTLRCSPISGHKSVSWYQQVLGQGPQFIFQYYEKEERGRGNFPDRFSARQFPNYSSELNVNALLLGDSALYLCASSRKVLVTQYFGPGTRLLVL.